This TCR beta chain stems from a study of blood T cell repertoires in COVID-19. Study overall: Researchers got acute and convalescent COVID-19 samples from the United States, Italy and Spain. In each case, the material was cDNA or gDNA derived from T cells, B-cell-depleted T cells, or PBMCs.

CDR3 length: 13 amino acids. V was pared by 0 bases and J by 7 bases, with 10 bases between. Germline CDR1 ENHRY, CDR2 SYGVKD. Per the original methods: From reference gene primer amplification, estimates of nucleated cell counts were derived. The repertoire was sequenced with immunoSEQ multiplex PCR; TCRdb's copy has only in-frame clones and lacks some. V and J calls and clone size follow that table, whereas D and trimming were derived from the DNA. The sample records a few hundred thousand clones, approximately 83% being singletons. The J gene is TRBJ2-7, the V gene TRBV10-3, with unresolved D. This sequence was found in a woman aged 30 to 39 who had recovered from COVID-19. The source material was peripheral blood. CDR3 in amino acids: CAISESNPGEQYF. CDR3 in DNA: TGTGCCATCAGTGAGTCCAATCCGGGTGAGCAGTACTTC.